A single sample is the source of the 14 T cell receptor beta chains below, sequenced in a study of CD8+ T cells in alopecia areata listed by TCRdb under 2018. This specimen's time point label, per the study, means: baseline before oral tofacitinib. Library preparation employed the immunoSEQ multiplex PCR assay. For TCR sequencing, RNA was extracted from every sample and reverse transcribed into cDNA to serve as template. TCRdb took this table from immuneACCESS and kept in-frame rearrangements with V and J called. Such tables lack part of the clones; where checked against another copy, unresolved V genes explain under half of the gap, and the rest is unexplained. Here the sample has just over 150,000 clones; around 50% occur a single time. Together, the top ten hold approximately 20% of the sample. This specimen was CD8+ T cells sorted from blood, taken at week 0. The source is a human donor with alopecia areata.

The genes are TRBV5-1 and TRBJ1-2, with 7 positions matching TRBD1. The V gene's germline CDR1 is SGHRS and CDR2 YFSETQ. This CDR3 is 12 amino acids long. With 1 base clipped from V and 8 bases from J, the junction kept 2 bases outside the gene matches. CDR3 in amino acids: CASSLNRGGYTF. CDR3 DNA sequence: TGCGCCAGCAGCTTGAACAGGGGAGGCTACACCTTC.

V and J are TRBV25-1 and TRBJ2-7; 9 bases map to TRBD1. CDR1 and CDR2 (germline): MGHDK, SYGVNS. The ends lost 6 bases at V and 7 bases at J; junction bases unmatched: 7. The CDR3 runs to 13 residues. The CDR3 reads CASRDRGEEEQYF. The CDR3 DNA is TGTGCCAGCAGGGACAGGGGAGAGGAAGAGCAGTACTTC.

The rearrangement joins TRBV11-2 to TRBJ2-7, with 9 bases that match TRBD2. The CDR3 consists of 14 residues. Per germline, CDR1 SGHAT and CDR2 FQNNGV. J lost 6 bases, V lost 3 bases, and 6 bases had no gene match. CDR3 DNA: TGTGCCAGCAGCTTTGGCGGGGGGGCTTTCGAGCAGTACTTC. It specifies CASSFGGGAFEQYF.

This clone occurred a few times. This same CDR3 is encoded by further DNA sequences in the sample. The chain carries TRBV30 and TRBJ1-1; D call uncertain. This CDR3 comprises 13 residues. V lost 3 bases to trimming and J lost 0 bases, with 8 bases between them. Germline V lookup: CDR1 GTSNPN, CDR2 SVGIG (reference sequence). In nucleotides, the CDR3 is TGTGCCTGGAGCGGAGCCATGAACACTGAAGCTTTCTTT. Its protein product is CAWSGAMNTEAFF. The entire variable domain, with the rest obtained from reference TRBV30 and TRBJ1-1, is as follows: SQTIHQWPATLVQPVGSPLSLECTVEGTSNPNLYWYRQAAGRGLQLLFYSVGIGQISSEVPQNLSASRPQDRQFILSSKKLLLSDSGFYLCAWSGAMNTEAFFGQGTRLTVV.

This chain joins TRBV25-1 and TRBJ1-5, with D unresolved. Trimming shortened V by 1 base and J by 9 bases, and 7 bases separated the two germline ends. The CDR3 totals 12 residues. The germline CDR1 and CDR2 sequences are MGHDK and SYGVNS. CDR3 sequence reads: CASSELGGPQHF. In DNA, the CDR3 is TGTGCCAGCAGTGAATTGGGCGGGCCCCAGCATTTT.

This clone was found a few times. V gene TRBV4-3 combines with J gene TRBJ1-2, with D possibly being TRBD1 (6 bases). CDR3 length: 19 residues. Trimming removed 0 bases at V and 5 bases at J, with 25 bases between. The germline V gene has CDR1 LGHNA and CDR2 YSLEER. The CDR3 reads CASSQDGDWTASGGYGYTF. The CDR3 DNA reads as TGCGCCAGCAGCCAAGATGGGGACTGGACAGCCTCTGGGGGGTATGGCTACACCTTC.

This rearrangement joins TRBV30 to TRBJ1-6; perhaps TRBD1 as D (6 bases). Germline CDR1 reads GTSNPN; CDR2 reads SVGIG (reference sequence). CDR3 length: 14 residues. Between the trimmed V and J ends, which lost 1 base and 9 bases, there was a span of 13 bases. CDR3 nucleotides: TGTGCCTGGAGTGAGTCAGGGGAAGGTTCACCCCTCCACTTT. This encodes CAWSESGEGSPLHF.

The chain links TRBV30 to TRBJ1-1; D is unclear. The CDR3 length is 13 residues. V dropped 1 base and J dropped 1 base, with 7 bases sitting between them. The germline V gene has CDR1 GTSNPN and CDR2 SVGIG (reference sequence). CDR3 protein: CAWSGGWNTEAFF. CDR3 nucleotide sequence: TGTGCCTGGAGTGGAGGTTGGAACACTGAAGCTTTCTTT. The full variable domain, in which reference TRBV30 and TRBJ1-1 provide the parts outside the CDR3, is SQTIHQWPATLVQPVGSPLSLECTVEGTSNPNLYWYRQAAGRGLQLLFYSVGIGQISSEVPQNLSASRPQDRQFILSSKKLLLSDSGFYLCAWSGGWNTEAFFGQGTRLTVV.

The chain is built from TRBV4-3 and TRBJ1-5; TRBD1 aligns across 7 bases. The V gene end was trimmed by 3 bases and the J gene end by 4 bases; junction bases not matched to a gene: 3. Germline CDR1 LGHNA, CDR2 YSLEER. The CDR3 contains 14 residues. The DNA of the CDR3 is TGCGCCAGCAGCCAGCTACAGGGGAATCAGCCCCAGCATTTT. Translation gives CASSQLQGNQPQHF.

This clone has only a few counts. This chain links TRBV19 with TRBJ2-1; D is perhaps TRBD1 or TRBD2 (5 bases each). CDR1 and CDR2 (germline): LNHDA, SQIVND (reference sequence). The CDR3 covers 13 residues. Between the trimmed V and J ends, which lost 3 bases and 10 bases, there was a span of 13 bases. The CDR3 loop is CASSMGLRGEQFF. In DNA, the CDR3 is TGTGCCAGTAGTATGGGTTTGAGGGGAGAGCAGTTCTTC.

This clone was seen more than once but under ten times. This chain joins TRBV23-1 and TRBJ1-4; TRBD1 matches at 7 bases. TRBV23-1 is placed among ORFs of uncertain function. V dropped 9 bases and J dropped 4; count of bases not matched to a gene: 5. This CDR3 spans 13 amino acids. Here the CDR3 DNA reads TGCGCCAGGCGGACAGGCAGTAATGAAAAACTGTTTTTT. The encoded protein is CARRTGSNEKLFF.

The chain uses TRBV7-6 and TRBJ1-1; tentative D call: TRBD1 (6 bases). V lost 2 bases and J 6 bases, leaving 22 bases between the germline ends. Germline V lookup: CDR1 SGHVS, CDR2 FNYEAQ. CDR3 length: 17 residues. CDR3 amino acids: CASSLRVTNGGVAEAFF. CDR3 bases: TGTGCCAGCAGCTTAAGGGTGACAAACGGGGGCGTGGCTGAAGCTTTCTTT. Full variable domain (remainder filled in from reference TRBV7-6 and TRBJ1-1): GAGVSQSPRYKVTKRGQDVALRCDPISGHVSLYWYRQALGQGPEFLTYFNYEAQQDKSGLPNDRFSAERPEGSISTLTIQRTEQRDSAMYRCASSLRVTNGGVAEAFFGQGTRLTVV.

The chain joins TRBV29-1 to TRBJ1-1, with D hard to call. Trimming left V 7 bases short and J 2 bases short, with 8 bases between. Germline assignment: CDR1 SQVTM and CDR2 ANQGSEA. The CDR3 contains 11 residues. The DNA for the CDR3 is TGCAGCGGCGCAAGTAACACTGAAGCTTTCTTT. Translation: CSGASNTEAFF.

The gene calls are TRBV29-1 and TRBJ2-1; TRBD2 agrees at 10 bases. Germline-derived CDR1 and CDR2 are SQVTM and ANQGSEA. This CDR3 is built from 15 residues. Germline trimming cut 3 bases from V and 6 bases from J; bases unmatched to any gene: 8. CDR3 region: CSVDKRGGPGNEQFF. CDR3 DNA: TGCAGCGTTGATAAGCGGGGGGGCCCCGGCAATGAGCAGTTCTTC.